Listed here are 20 T cell receptor beta chains from one sample, sequenced in a study of T cell responses to AZD1222 COVID-19 vaccine. Assay used: immunoSEQ multiplex PCR; TCRdb lists only in-frame clones, some missing. The table includes about 130,000 clones, around 84% detected once. Material: peripheral blood, obtained on day 0 of AZD1222 vaccination. These receptor sequences come from an adult in good health.

J is TRBJ2-5 and V is TRBV28, with D maybe TRBD1 (6 bases). CDR1 and CDR2 (germline): MDHEN, SYDVKM. The CDR3 covers 12 residues. The V and J ends lost 8 bases and 7 bases respectively, with 14 bases between them. CDR3 amino acids: CASSQGLWTQYF. CDR3 nucleotide sequence: TGTGCCAGCTCACAGGGATTGTGGACCCAGTACTTC.

V usage is TRBV27 and J usage is TRBJ1-1; D is undetermined. The CDR3 has 15 amino acids. V was pared by 5 bases and J by 3 bases, with 16 bases between. Germline CDR1 MNHEY, CDR2 SMNVEV (reference sequence). CDR3 bases: TGTGCCAGCAGTCGCGGTCGGGAGTATGACACTGAAGCTTTCTTT. It codes for CASSRGREYDTEAFF.

As for this clone: Other DNA sequences of this sample code for an identical CDR3. The rearrangement joins TRBV18 to TRBJ2-7; D unresolved. V dropped 2 bases and J dropped 2 bases, with 4 bases sitting between them. Per the germline V gene, CDR1 is KGHSH and CDR2 is LQKENI. The CDR3 is 12 residues long. CDR3: CASSPGPYEQYF. The DNA for the CDR3 is TGTGCCAGCTCACCAGGGCCCTACGAGCAGTACTTC.

The rearrangement uses TRBV28 and TRBJ1-2, with D possibly matching TRBD1 (5 bases). Deletions cut 2 bases from V and 1 base from J, with 5 bases between. The germline V gene has CDR1 MDHEN and CDR2 SYDVKM. The CDR3 loop spans 13 amino acids. CDR3 nucleotides: TGTGCCAGCAGTTTAGGGGGTAACTATGGCTACACCTTC. Translated, it gives CASSLGGNYGYTF.

The chain couples TRBV6-6 to TRBJ2-4; D is unresolved. This CDR3 comprises 11 residues. Trimming took off 7 bases at V and 5 bases at J, with 6 bases between the two ends. Per germline, CDR1 MNHNY and CDR2 SVGAGI (reference sequence). CDR3: CASTGENIQYF. CDR3 nucleotides: TGTGCCAGCACCGGAGAAAACATTCAGTACTTC.

The V call is TRBV29-1, the J call TRBJ1-1; D is possibly TRBD1 (6 bases). The germline V gene encodes CDR1 SQVTM and CDR2 ANQGSEA. This CDR3 comprises 14 residues. V was cut by 7 bases and J by 3 bases, with 18 bases left in between. The CDR3 DNA is TGCAGCGCTACCCTCCGGGGGGGCGACACTGAAGCTTTCTTT. Protein sequence: CSATLRGGDTEAFF.

The chain employs TRBV7-9 and TRBJ1-1; D not resolved. V gave up 1 base and J gave up 5 bases, with 11 bases separating them. CDR1 and CDR2 (germline): SEHNR, FQNEAQ (reference sequence). There are 14 residues in the CDR3. In DNA, the CDR3 is TGTGCCAGCAGCTTAGTTGAGGGTCGAACTGAAGCTTTCTTT. Amino acids: CASSLVEGRTEAFF.

The chain joins TRBV7-9 to TRBJ2-7; perhaps TRBD2 as D (7 bases). Trimming took 7 bases from V and 5 from J, leaving 15 bases between them. CDR1 is SEHNR and CDR2 is FQNEAQ in the germline V gene (reference sequence). The CDR3 is 13 amino acids. The CDR3 bases are TGTGCCAGCACCACCGGGGGGCTCGACGAGCAGTACTTC. The encoded protein is CASTTGGLDEQYF.

The V call is TRBV7-8, the J call TRBJ1-5; D gene uncertain. Germline loops: CDR1 SGHVS, CDR2 FQNEAQ. The length of the CDR3 is 15 residues. V was pared by 3 bases and J by 3 bases, with 12 bases between. CDR3 loop: CASSLLRVDNQPQHF. CDR3 nucleotide sequence: TGTGCCAGCAGCTTGCTGAGGGTCGACAATCAGCCCCAGCATTTT.

The chain employs TRBV7-2 and TRBJ1-2, with 8 bases that match TRBD1. V lost 4 bases, J lost 6 bases, and 4 bases stayed unmatched. The germline CDR1 and CDR2 sequences are SGHTA and FQGNSA. This CDR3 comprises 13 residues. In nucleotides, the CDR3 is TGTGCCAGCAGCTCCCGACAGGGGCATGGCTACACCTTC. Its translation is CASSSRQGHGYTF. Drawing the rest from reference TRBV7-2 and TRBJ1-2, the complete variable domain is GAGVSQSPSNKVTEKGKDVELRCDPISGHTALYWYRQSLGQGLEFLIYFQGNSAPDKSGLPSDRFSAERTGGSVSTLTIQRTQQEDSAVYLCASSSRQGHGYTFGSGTRLTVV.

The chain uses TRBV7-9 and TRBJ1-5; the D is unclear. Germline CDR1 SEHNR, CDR2 FQNEAQ (reference sequence). V lost 4 bases, J lost 5 bases, and 9 bases lay in between. This CDR3 has 13 amino acids. The CDR3 sequence is CASSSSWDQPQHF. The DNA for the CDR3 is TGTGCCAGCAGCTCATCATGGGATCAGCCCCAGCATTTT.

The CDR3 DNA is TGTGCCAGCAGCCAGTGGATCGGACGGACCCGCGGCGGGGGGTACTACGAGCAGTACTTC. Translated: CASSQWIGRTRGGGYYEQYF. V is TRBV3-1 (or the pseudogene TRBV3-2) and J is TRBJ2-7; 8 bases line up with TRBD2. The CDR3 runs 20 residues. V shed 3 bases, J shed 3 bases, and the junction held 22 bases outside the gene matches. CDR1 LGHDT and CDR2 YNNKEL come from the germline V gene (reference sequence).

This chain links TRBV9 with TRBJ1-2; 7 nucleotides align to TRBD1. The CDR3 extends over 15 amino acids. V gave up 3 bases and J gave up 2 bases; unmatched junction bases: 7. Germline V gene lookup returns CDR1 SGDLS and CDR2 YYNGEE. The CDR3 DNA sequence: TGTGCCAGCAGCGACCGACAGGGACTGAACTATGGCTACACCTTC. This gives the protein CASSDRQGLNYGYTF. The variable domain in full, with the rest retrieved from reference TRBV9 and TRBJ1-2, is DSGVTQTPKHLITATGQRVTLRCSPRSGDLSVYWYQQSLDQGLQFLIQYYNGEERAKGNILERFSAQQFPDLHSELNLSSLELGDSALYFCASSDRQGLNYGYTFGSGTRLTVV.

The chain employs TRBV5-1 and TRBJ2-2, with 8 bases lining up with TRBD2. This CDR3 is 14 amino acids long. The trim removed 2 bases at V and 9 bases at J, leaving 6 bases unmatched. Germline lookup yields CDR1 SGHRS and CDR2 YFSETQ. The CDR3 region is CASSFGTSERELFF. Here the CDR3 DNA reads TGCGCCAGCAGCTTCGGGACTAGTGAGAGGGAGCTGTTTTTT.

V is TRBV6-4 and J is TRBJ2-6; unclear D gene. V lost 0 bases, J lost 4 bases, and 7 bases lay in between. Per the germline V gene, CDR1 is MRHNA and CDR2 is SNTAGT. The CDR3 is 15 residues long. The CDR3, as DNA: TGTGCCAGCAGTGACTCATTAGGCGGGGCCAACGTCCTGACTTTC. It yields the protein CASSDSLGGANVLTF.

This clone has more than one count but fewer than ten. CDR3 sequence (DNA): TGCGCCAGCAGCCAAGCACTAGCGGGAGCGTACAATGAGCAGTTCTTC. It is translated as CASSQALAGAYNEQFF. This chain joins TRBV4-1 and TRBJ2-1; 11 positions agree with TRBD2. Losses at the gene ends were 1 base for V and 4 bases for J; bases not matched to a gene: 3. The CDR3 sequence is 16 residues long. Germline V gene data show CDR1 as MGHRA and CDR2 as YSYEKL.

The V and J genes are TRBV19 and TRBJ1-1; no clear D gene. From germline, CDR1 is LNHDA and CDR2 SQIVND (reference sequence). V lost 2 bases to trimming and J lost 2 bases, with 9 bases between them. CDR3 length: 14 residues. The CDR3 loop is CASSISAHNTEAFF. As DNA, the CDR3 is TGTGCCAGTAGTATAAGCGCACACAACACTGAAGCTTTCTTT.

This clone was detected only a few times. The rearrangement joins TRBV28 to TRBJ1-5; TRBD1 aligns across 9 bases. The CDR3 extends over 15 amino acids. Germline V CDR1 and CDR2: MDHEN, SYDVKM. V was clipped by 7 bases and J by 3 bases; unmatched bases: 7. The CDR3 is CASISGDRVNQPQHF. The DNA of the CDR3 is TGTGCCAGCATTTCGGGGGACAGGGTCAATCAGCCCCAGCATTTT.

V and J are TRBV6-5 and TRBJ1-1; D not certain. The CDR3 extends over 12 amino acids. CDR1 and CDR2 (germline): MNHEY, SVGAGI. The V end was cut by 8 bases, the J end by 8 bases, with 15 bases between. CDR3 loop: CASPDLSREAFF. The CDR3 DNA sequence: TGTGCCAGCCCGGACCTTTCACGGGAAGCTTTCTTT.

The V and J genes are TRBV9 and TRBJ2-3; D gene unclear. Trimming removed 1 base at V and 4 bases at J, with 10 bases between. Germline values: CDR1 SGDLS, CDR2 YYNGEE. The length of the CDR3 is 14 residues. DNA of the CDR3: TGTGCCAGCAGCGTATATGTAAGTGCAGATACGCAGTATTTT. Its protein product is CASSVYVSADTQYF.